The 10 T cell receptor beta chains below were found in one sample sequenced in a study of monozygotic twins with inflammatory bowel disease. One entry per CDR3 protein, without DNA, is what TCRdb gives after re-calling the 5' RACE reads. This table lists about 300,000 distinct CDR3 sequences. The sample taken for sequencing was blood. These receptors originate from a human donor with ulcerative colitis or Crohn's disease, or a healthy co-twin of an affected twin (not recorded which).

CDR3 sequence reads: CASSLDLSDYGYTF. The chain recombines TRBV11-2 with TRBJ1-2. Per germline, CDR1 SGHAT and CDR2 FQNNGV. This CDR3 contains 14 residues.

V gene TRBV3-1 combines with J gene TRBJ2-3; TCRdb reports TRBD1, a call that lacks DNA to check it against. This CDR3 is 15 amino acids long. Germline V gene data show CDR1 as LGHDT and CDR2 as YNNKEL (reference sequence). CDR3 protein: CASRLQGAYTDTQYF.

The genes are TRBV27 and TRBJ2-2. Germline V gene sequence: CDR1 MNHEY, CDR2 SMNVEV (reference sequence). The CDR3 has 12 amino acids. This CDR3 is CASSQGLGELFF.

The chain is built from TRBV10-3 and TRBJ2-1; TCRdb's D call of TRBD2 is untestable without DNA. This CDR3 comprises 18 residues. Germline loops: CDR1 ENHRY, CDR2 SYGVKD. CDR3 in amino acids: CAISEEKLAGDINNEQFF.

The chain couples TRBV29-1 to TRBJ1-5; TCRdb's D gene call, TRBD1, goes unchecked for lack of DNA. The CDR3 has 12 amino acids. Germline values: CDR1 SQVTM, CDR2 ANQGSEA. This CDR3 reads CSVGHLNQPQHF.

The V call is TRBV12-3 or TRBV12-4, the J call TRBJ2-7; TCRdb designates TRBD2, a call that cannot be tested without DNA. This CDR3 is built from 15 residues. CDR3 sequence reads: CASSPDGTSGGSAHF.

The V and J genes are TRBV13 and TRBJ1-1. This CDR3 is 13 amino acids long. CDR1 and CDR2 (germline): PRHDT, FYEKMQ (reference sequence). The CDR3 spells CASSSTAYTEAFF.

The genes are TRBV20-1 and TRBJ2-3; TCRdb designates TRBD1, a call that cannot be tested without DNA. The length of the CDR3 is 16 residues. Germline V gene sequence: CDR1 DFQATT, CDR2 SNEGSKA (reference sequence). The CDR3: CSARDLDRVYTDTQYF.

The chain links TRBV10-3 to TRBJ2-6; TCRdb picks TRBD1, but there is no DNA to check that call. Germline V gives CDR1 ENHRY, CDR2 SYGVKD. The CDR3 contains 16 residues. This CDR3 reads CAISGLRGLGANVLTF.

The rearrangement links TRBV27 to TRBJ1-6; TCRdb lists TRBD1, though no DNA is available to test this call. The CDR3 covers 17 residues. In germline, CDR1 is MNHEY, CDR2 SMNVEV (reference sequence). The CDR3 here is CASRTRQGASNNSPLHF.